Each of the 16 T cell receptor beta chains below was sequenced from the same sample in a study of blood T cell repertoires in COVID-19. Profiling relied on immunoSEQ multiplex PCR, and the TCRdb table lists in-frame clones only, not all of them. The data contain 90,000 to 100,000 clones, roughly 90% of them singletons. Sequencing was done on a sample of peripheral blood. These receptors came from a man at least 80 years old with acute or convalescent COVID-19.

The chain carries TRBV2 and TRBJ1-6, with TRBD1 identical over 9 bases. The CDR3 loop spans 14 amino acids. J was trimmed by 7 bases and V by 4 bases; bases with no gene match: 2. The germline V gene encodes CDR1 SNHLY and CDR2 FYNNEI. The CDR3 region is CASSVDRGNSPLHF. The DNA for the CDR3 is TGTGCCAGCAGTGTTGACAGGGGGAATTCACCCCTCCACTTT. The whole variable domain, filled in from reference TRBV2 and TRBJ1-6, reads EPEVTQTPSHQVTQMGQEVILRCVPISNHLYFYWYRQILGQKVEFLVSFYNNEISEKSEIFDDQFSVERPDGSNFTLKIRSTKLEDSAMYFCASSVDRGNSPLHFGNGTRLTVT.

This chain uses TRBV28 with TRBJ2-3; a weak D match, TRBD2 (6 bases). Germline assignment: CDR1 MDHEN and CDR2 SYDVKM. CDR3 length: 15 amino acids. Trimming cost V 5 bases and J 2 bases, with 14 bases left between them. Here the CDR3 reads CASSELARYTDTQYF. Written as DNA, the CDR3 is TGTGCCAGCAGTGAACTAGCCAGGTACACAGATACGCAGTATTTT.

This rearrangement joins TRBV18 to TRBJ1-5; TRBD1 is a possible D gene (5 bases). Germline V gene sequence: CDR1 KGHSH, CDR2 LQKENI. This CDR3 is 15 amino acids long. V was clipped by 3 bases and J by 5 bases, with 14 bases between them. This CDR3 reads CASSPLQGRDQPQHF. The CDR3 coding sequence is TGTGCCAGCTCACCCCTCCAGGGAAGGGATCAGCCCCAGCATTTT.

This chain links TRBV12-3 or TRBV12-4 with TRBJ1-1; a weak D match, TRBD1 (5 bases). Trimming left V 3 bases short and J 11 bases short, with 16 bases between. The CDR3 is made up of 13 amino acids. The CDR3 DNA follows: TGTGCCAGCAGTTTGGAGACAGCTACCCTGGCTTTCTTT. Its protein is CASSLETATLAFF.

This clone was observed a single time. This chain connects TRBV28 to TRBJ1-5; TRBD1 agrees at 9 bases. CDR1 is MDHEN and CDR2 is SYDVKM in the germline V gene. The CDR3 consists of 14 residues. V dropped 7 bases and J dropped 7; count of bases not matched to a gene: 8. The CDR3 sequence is CASNFDRGTQPQHF. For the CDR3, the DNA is TGTGCCAGCAATTTTGACAGGGGGACCCAGCCCCAGCATTTT.

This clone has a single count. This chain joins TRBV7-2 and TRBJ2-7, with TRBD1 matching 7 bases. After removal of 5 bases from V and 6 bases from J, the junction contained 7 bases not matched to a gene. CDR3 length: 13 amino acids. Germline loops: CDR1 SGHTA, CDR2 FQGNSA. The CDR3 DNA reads TGTGCCAGCAGCACTGACAGGGATGGCGAGCAGTACTTC. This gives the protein CASSTDRDGEQYF.

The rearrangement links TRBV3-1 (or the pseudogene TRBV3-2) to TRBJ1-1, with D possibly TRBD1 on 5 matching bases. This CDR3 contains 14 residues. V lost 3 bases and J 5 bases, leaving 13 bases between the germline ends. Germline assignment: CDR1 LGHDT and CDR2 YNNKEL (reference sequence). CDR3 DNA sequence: TGTGCCAGCAGCCATTCGGGGGAGAGTACTGAAGCTTTCTTT. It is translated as CASSHSGESTEAFF.

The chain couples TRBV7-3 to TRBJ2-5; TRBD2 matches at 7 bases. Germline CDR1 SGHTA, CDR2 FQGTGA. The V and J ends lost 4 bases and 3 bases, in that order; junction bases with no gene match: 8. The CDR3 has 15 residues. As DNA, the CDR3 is TGTGCCAGCAGCTCCGGGGGACTAATAAAAGAGACCCAGTACTTC. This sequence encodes CASSSGGLIKETQYF.

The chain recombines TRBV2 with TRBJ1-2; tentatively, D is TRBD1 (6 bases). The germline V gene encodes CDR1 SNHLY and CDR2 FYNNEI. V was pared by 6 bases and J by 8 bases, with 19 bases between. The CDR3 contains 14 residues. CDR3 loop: CASRIRDTEGGYTF. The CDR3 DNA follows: TGTGCCAGCAGAATTAGGGACACCGAGGGAGGCTACACCTTC.

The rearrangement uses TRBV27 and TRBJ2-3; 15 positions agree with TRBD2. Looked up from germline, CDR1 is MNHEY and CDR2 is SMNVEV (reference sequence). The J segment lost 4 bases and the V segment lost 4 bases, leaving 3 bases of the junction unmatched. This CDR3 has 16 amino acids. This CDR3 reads CASSSGLAGGADTQYF. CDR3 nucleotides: TGTGCCAGCAGTTCAGGACTAGCGGGAGGGGCAGATACGCAGTATTTT.

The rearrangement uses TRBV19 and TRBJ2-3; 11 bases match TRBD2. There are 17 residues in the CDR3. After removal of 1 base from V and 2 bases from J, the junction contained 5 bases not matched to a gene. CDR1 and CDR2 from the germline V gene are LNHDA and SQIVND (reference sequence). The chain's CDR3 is CASSIGVAGGNTDTQYF. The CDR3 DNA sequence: TGTGCCAGTAGTATAGGAGTAGCGGGAGGGAACACAGATACGCAGTATTTT.

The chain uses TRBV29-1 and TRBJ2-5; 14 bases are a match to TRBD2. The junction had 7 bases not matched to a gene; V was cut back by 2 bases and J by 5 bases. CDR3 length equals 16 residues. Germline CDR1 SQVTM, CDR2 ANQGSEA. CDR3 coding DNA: TGCAGCGTTGAAAAGCGGGGGACTAGCGGGAGCGAGACCCAGTACTTC. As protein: CSVEKRGTSGSETQYF. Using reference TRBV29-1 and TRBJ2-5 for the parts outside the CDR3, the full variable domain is SAVISQKPSRDICQRGTSLTIQCQVDSQVTMMFWYRQQPGQSLTLIATANQGSEATYESGFVIDKFPISRPNLTFSTLTVSNMSPEDSSIYLCSVEKRGTSGSETQYFGPGTRLLVL.

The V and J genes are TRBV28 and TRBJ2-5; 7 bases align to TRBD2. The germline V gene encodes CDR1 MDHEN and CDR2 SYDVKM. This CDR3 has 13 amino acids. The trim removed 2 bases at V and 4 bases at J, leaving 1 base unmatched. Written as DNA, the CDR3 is TGTGCCAGCAGTTTAGGGGGGGGAGAGACCCAGTACTTC. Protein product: CASSLGGGETQYF.

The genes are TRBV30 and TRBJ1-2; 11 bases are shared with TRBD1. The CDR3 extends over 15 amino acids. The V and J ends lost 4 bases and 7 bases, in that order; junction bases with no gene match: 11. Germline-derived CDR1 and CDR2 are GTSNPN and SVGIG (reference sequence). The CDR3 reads CAWTSRDRGYTGYTF. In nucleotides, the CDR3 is TGTGCCTGGACAAGTAGGGACAGGGGGTATACTGGCTACACCTTC.

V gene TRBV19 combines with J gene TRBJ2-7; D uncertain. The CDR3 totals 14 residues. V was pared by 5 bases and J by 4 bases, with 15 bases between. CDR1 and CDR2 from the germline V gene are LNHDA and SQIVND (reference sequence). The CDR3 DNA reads TGTGCCAGTAGTGGGCCCGGAATCGGATACGAGCAGTACTTC. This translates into CASSGPGIGYEQYF. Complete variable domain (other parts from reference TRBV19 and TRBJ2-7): DGGITQSPKYLFRKEGQNVTLSCEQNLNHDAMYWYRQDPGQGLRLIYYSQIVNDFQKGDIAEGYSVSREKKESFPLTVTSAQKNPTAFYLCASSGPGIGYEQYFGPGTRLTVT.

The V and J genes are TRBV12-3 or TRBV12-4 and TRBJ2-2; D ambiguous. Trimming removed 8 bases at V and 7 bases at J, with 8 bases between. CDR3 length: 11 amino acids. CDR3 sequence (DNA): TGTGCCAGCCAAACCTACGGGGAGCTGTTTTTT. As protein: CASQTYGELFF.